Detailed here is one TCR beta chain. The antigen is not known. The data were obtained in a study of T cells in lung cancer brain metastases. Across the whole study: Median interval between primary and brain metastasis samples was almost 350 days.

Patients had either synchronous oligometastatic disease or delayed solitary brain metastasis recurrence. This table comes from immunoSEQ multiplex PCR, and its TCRdb copy is limited to in-frame clones, with some not included. There are over 2,000 clones in the sample; roughly 93% occur only once, and approximately 4.8% lies in the top ten. The length of the CDR3 is 17 residues. Germline V gene lookup returns CDR1 SGHTS and CDR2 YDEGEE. V lost 0 bases and J lost 1; bases outside the gene matches: 8. Study-wide results and caveats: Brain metastases had fewer unique productive clones than primaries (median approximately 1,600 versus 4,100). The complete infiltrating T cell repertoire may not have been retrieved from FFPE.

The sequenced sample consisted of tumor tissue from the primary lung tumor. The chain carries TRBV5-8 and TRBJ2-5, with 8 bases matching TRBD1. This clonotype originated in a woman aged 30 to 39 with non-small cell lung cancer. CDR3: CASSLAKSTGGQETQYF. The CDR3 DNA reads TGTGCCAGCAGCTTGGCCAAGTCCACAGGGGGCCAAGAGACCCAGTACTTC. Complete variable domain (other parts from reference TRBV5-8 and TRBJ2-5): EAGVTQSPTHLIKTRGQQATLRCSPISGHTSVYWYQQALGLGLQFLLWYDEGEERNRGNFPPRFSGRQFPNYSSELNVNALELEDSALYLCASSLAKSTGGQETQYFGPGTRLLVL.